These 19 T cell receptor beta chains originate from one sample sequenced in a study of T cell clonality in common variable immunodeficiency. Measured with immunoSEQ multiplex PCR; TCRdb has only the in-frame clones, and not every one. This repertoire holds fewer than 35,000 clones, and none appear only once. Regarding the study as a whole: In common variable immunodeficiency, TCR beta chains reportedly carried fewer deletions and N-nucleotide insertions.

Their cognate antigens are unknown. The sample consisted of peripheral blood mononuclear cells. The receptors were sampled from a human donor with common variable immunodeficiency.

This clone was seen more than once but under ten times. Read data end 3 residues before the CDR3 end; the end is taken from the germline J gene. The J gene is TRBJ1-2, the V gene TRBV6-2 or TRBV6-3; weak D call: TRBD1 (6 bases). CDR1 is MNHEY and CDR2 is SVGEGT in the germline V gene. The CDR3 contains 14 residues. CDR3 sequence: CASRYTAGAEGYTF. The sequenced CDR3 bases are TGTGCCAGCAGATACACGGCAGGGGCGGAAGGC.

Concerning this clone itself: Sequencing ends 3 residues short of the CDR3 end; the germline J gene provides the rest. The chain joins TRBV11-3 to TRBJ2-7; TRBD1 agrees at 8 bases. V lost 6 bases to trimming and J lost 3 bases; unmatched junction nucleotides: 7. The CDR3 length is 14 residues. CDR1 is SGHNT, CDR2 YENEEA, per germline. CDR3 residues: CASRGQGTFYEQYF. CDR3 DNA (partial): TGTGCCAGCAGAGGACAGGGAACCTTCTACGAG.

Ten or more counts support this clone. The missing CDR3 end, 3 residues past where the read stops, is filled in from the germline J gene. The chain links TRBV11-3 to TRBJ2-3, with TRBD2 matching over 7 bases. Germline V gene data show CDR1 as SGHNT and CDR2 as YENEEA. Unmatched junction bases numbered 9, after V lost 7 bases and J lost 2 bases. The CDR3 sequence is 15 residues long. The covered CDR3 bases are TGTGCCAGCACTCACATTGGGACTAACACAGATACG. Amino acid sequence: CASTHIGTNTDT. In full, the CDR3 reads CASTHIGTNTDTQYF. The whole variable domain, remainder taken from reference TRBV11-3 and TRBJ2-3, is EAGVVQSPRYKIIEKKQPVAFWCNPISGHNTLYWYLQNLGQGPELLIRYENEEAVDDSQLPKDRFSAERLKGVDSTLKIQPAELGDSAVYLCASTHIGTNTDTQYFGPGTRLTVL.

The table lists this clone with a few counts. Sequencing ends 3 residues short of the CDR3 end; the germline J gene provides the rest. This chain uses TRBV30 with TRBJ2-7; possible D gene TRBD1, 6 bases. V dropped 2 bases and J dropped 2 bases, with 10 bases sitting between them. The CDR3 covers 13 residues. Germline-derived CDR1 and CDR2 are GTSNPN and SVGIG (reference sequence). CDR3 residues: CAWSKGDPYEQYF. Partial CDR3 DNA: TGTGCCTGGAGTAAGGGGGACCCCTACGAG.

This clone was seen more than once but under ten times. The CDR3 extends 3 residues past the end of the read, so its final part is completed from the germline J gene. This chain connects TRBV7-8 to TRBJ2-7; 7 nucleotides align to TRBD2. Germline values: CDR1 SGHVS, CDR2 FQNEAQ. This CDR3 has 15 amino acids. J gave up 3 bases and V 5 bases, and 10 bases lay outside the gene matches. The CDR3 bases that were read are TGTGCCAGCAGCCCACCCGGGACTACTAACTACGAG. Amino acid sequence: CASSPPGTTNYE. The entire CDR3 protein is CASSPPGTTNYEQYF.

This clone was observed at least ten times. The read finishes 3 residues shy of the CDR3 end, and the germline J gene is used to complete it. This chain uses TRBV29-1 with TRBJ2-1; 9 nucleotides align to TRBD1. Germline CDR1 reads SQVTM; CDR2 reads ANQGSEA. This CDR3 region has 14 residues. The junction had 12 bases not matched to a gene; V was cut back by 6 bases and J by 9 bases. Incomplete CDR3 DNA: TGCAGCGTAGGATCCGGGACAGGGATCCGTGAG. Translating it yields CSVGSGTGIRE. The complete CDR3 protein is CSVGSGTGIREQFF.

This clone has just a few counts. The sequenced fragment ends 3 residues before the CDR3 boundary, so the rest is inferred from the germline J gene. The chain is built from TRBV5-1 and TRBJ1-6; maybe TRBD1 (5 bases). Trimming removed 1 base at V and 6 bases at J, with 8 bases between. The CDR3 is 14 amino acids. CDR1 and CDR2 (germline): SGHRS, YFSETQ. CDR3 region: CASSLQGGNSPLHF. The CDR3 DNA, read in part, is TGCGCCAGCAGCTTGCAGGGTGGTAATTCACCC. The full variable domain, completed using reference TRBV5-1 and TRBJ1-6, is KAGVTQTPRYLIKTRGQQVTLSCSPISGHRSVSWYQQTPGQGLQFLFEYFSETQRNKGNFPGRFSGRQFSNSRSEMNVSTLELGDSALYLCASSLQGGNSPLHFGNGTRLTVT.

This clone was picked up many times. The CDR3 end is not reached by the read, which stops 3 residues before it; the germline J gene fills it in. J is TRBJ2-2 and V is TRBV10-3; 7 bases match TRBD2. Germline V gene data show CDR1 as ENHRY and CDR2 as SYGVKD. The trim removed 3 bases at V and 2 bases at J, leaving 12 bases unmatched. The CDR3 runs to 18 residues. Partial CDR3 DNA: TGTGCCATCAGTGACCCCTTCTCCGGGACTAAAAACACCGGGGAG. It codes for CAISDPFSGTKNTGE. The whole CDR3 sequence reads CAISDPFSGTKNTGELFF.

This clone was observed a handful of times. The read is 3 residues too short to cover the CDR3 end, so that end is filled in from the germline J gene. The J gene is TRBJ2-1, the V gene TRBV5-1; the match to TRBD2 covers 10 bases. The CDR3 is 16 residues long. Germline values: CDR1 SGHRS, CDR2 YFSETQ. The J segment lost 5 bases and the V segment lost 3 bases, leaving 8 bases of the junction unmatched. CDR3 DNA, as far as it was read: TGCGCCAGCAGCTCCTATGGAGCGGGGGGGCACAATGAG. Translating it yields CASSSYGAGGHNE. The full CDR3 reads CASSSYGAGGHNEQFF.

Comments on this clone: The read halts 3 residues ahead of the CDR3 end, with the missing end drawn from the germline J gene. The rearrangement links TRBV19 to TRBJ1-3; D possibly corresponds to TRBD1 (5 bases). Germline loops: CDR1 LNHDA, CDR2 SQIVND (reference sequence). The length of the CDR3 is 16 residues. V lost 7 bases and J 0 bases, leaving 16 bases between the germline ends. CDR3 in amino acids: CASTPTVSSSGNTIYF. The DNA read from the CDR3 is TGTGCCAGTACCCCGACAGTTTCTTCCTCTGGAAACACC.

In its sample, this clone was seen many times. The CDR3 end lies 3 residues beyond the end of the read and is filled in from the germline J gene. The rearrangement links TRBV4-2 to TRBJ2-7, with a weak D call TRBD1 (6 bases). V gave up 4 bases and J gave up 2 bases, with 24 bases separating them. This CDR3 comprises 18 residues. Germline CDR1 LGHNA, CDR2 YNFKEQ. This chain's CDR3 is CASSLGPGLRDKTYEQYF. CDR3 bases read: TGTGCCAGCAGCCTCGGTCCTGGACTCCGGGACAAGACCTACGAG.

This clone showed up many times. CDR3 DNA, as far as it was read: TGTGCCAGCAGTGAAGAGAAGAAGAGAGCGTGGAATGAG. Its protein is CASSEEKKRAWNE. The whole CDR3 protein is CASSEEKKRAWNEQFF. This chain connects TRBV6-1 to TRBJ2-1; no reliable D call. The missing CDR3 end, 3 residues past where the read stops, is filled in from the germline J gene. Germline V gene sequence: CDR1 MNHNS, CDR2 SASEGT. V lost 1 base and J 7 bases, leaving 17 bases between the germline ends. The CDR3 is made up of 16 amino acids.

The table lists this clone with a few counts. The sequenced fragment ends 3 residues before the CDR3 boundary, so the rest is inferred from the germline J gene. The genes are TRBV19 and TRBJ1-1; the D is unclear. The length of the CDR3 is 15 residues. The germline gives CDR1 LNHDA, CDR2 SQIVND (reference sequence). V was cut by 9 bases and J by 1 base, with 18 bases left in between. Incomplete CDR3 DNA: TGTGCCAGCCTGCTCTTAGCGCGCGGGAACACTGAA. Translation gives CASLLLARGNTE. The whole CDR3 is CASLLLARGNTEAFF.

Turning to this clone: The read ends 3 residues early relative to the CDR3; the germline J gene fills the gap. The J gene is TRBJ2-1, the V gene TRBV7-3, with TRBD2 matching over 8 bases. Germline values: CDR1 SGHTA, CDR2 FQGTGA. J gave up 6 bases and V 2 bases, and 0 bases lay outside the gene matches. The CDR3 totals 13 residues. The CDR3 sequence is CASSLAGGNEQFF. CDR3 DNA, as far as it was read: TGTGCCAGCAGCTTAGCGGGGGGCAATGAG. The complete variable domain, with remaining parts taken from reference TRBV7-3 and TRBJ2-1, reads GAGVSQTPSNKVTEKGKYVELRCDPISGHTALYWYRQSLGQGPEFLIYFQGTGAADDSGLPNDRFFAVRPEGSVSTLKIQRTERGDSAVYLCASSLAGGNEQFFGPGTRLTVL.

This clone was counted only a few times. The read stops 3 residues short of the end of the CDR3; the missing end is completed from the germline J gene. The chain links TRBV20-1 to TRBJ2-1, with 9 bases fitting TRBD2. The J segment lost 7 bases and the V segment lost 2 bases, leaving 0 bases of the junction unmatched. Germline CDR1 is DFQATT and CDR2 is SNEGSKA (reference sequence). CDR3 length: 12 residues. The CDR3 reads CSARLAGNEQFF. The CDR3 DNA, read in part, is TGCAGTGCTAGACTAGCGGGGAATGAG.

About this clone: The read terminates 3 residues ahead of where the CDR3 ends, so the germline J gene completes it. The J gene is TRBJ2-5, the V gene TRBV19; TRBD1 matches 10 bases. The CDR3 totals 14 residues. Looked up from germline, CDR1 is LNHDA and CDR2 is SQIVND (reference sequence). The ends lost 6 bases at V and 4 bases at J; junction bases unmatched: 5. The DNA read from the CDR3 is TGTGCCAGTAGGCGGGACAGGGGAGGAGAGACC. Translating gives CASRRDRGGET. The CDR3 as a whole reads CASRRDRGGETQYF.

This clone was seen a few times. The CDR3 extends 3 residues past the end of the read, so its final part is completed from the germline J gene. The chain uses TRBV30 and TRBJ2-7, with D perhaps TRBD1 (6 bases). The germline V gene encodes CDR1 GTSNPN and CDR2 SVGIG (reference sequence). V dropped 2 bases and J dropped 6 bases, with 8 bases sitting between them. This CDR3 is 11 amino acids long. Incomplete CDR3 DNA: TGTGCCTGGAGTTCAGGGGCCGAG. Translation gives CAWSSGAE. The whole CDR3 is CAWSSGAEQYF.

On this clone itself: Read sequence stops 3 residues before the CDR3 end, and the germline J gene provides the missing end. V is TRBV6-1 and J is TRBJ2-3, with D perhaps TRBD2 (6 bases). The CDR3 covers 15 residues. Trimming cost V 4 bases and J 6 bases, with 17 bases left between them. Germline V lookup: CDR1 MNHNS, CDR2 SASEGT. The CDR3 bases that were read are TGTGCCAGCAGTGTAGCGGCCCTCCAGCGGGATACG. Translating it yields CASSVAALQRDT. The full CDR3 is CASSVAALQRDTQYF.

This clone appeared many times. The CDR3 end falls 3 residues outside the read, so it is completed with the germline J gene. The chain links TRBV7-3 to TRBJ2-3, with 14 bases that match TRBD2. The length of the CDR3 is 16 residues. The V and J ends lost 5 bases and 5 bases, in that order; junction bases with no gene match: 6. The germline CDR1 and CDR2 sequences are SGHTA and FQGTGA. Incomplete CDR3 DNA: TGTGCCAGCAGCCCGGGACTAGCGGGGGAGGAAGATACG. This encodes CASSPGLAGEEDT. The entire CDR3 is CASSPGLAGEEDTQYF.